The 28 T cell receptor beta chains presented below share a single source sample, sequenced in a study of T cells in Graves' hyperthyroidism and ophthalmopathy. Amplified regions were TCR beta CDR3 sequences from RNA transcripts. Primed by the HTBI set, a first-round RT-PCR was run on the TCR CDR3. TCRdb itself ran the multiplex PCR reads through MiXCR, one entry per CDR3 protein. Among approximately 300,000 distinct CDR3 sequences listed, 15% to 20% were seen once. The specimen sequenced was blood. These receptors originate from a man between 50 and 59 years old with Graves' ophthalmopathy.

This clonotype was recorded at least ten times. V gene TRBV29-1 combines with J gene TRBJ2-7; TRBD1 matches at 7 bases. V gave up 3 bases and J gave up 7 bases; unmatched junction bases: 9. The CDR3 covers 13 residues. CDR1 SQVTM and CDR2 ANQGSEA come from the germline V gene. The CDR3 DNA is TGCAGCGTTGATGGGACAGTCCCGGGGGAGCAGTACTTC. It specifies CSVDGTVPGEQYF.

This clonotype was observed many times. The chain links TRBV5-1 to TRBJ2-1; weak D call: TRBD2 (7 bases). Germline V CDR1 and CDR2: SGHRS, YFSETQ. The V end was cut by 3 bases, the J end by 4 bases, with 11 bases between. The CDR3 totals 14 residues. DNA for the CDR3: TGCGCCAGCAGCTCCAGCGGGACATACAATGAGCAGTTCTTC. It is translated as CASSSSGTYNEQFF.

The genes are TRBV7-9 and TRBJ2-1; 11 bases are shared with TRBD1. The CDR3 has 15 residues. V lost 3 bases and J lost 2; bases outside the gene matches: 0. Germline CDR1 reads SEHNR; CDR2 reads FQNEAQ (reference sequence). CDR3 amino acids: CASSLGQGAYNEQFF. Written as DNA, the CDR3 is TGTGCCAGCAGCTTGGGACAGGGGGCCTACAATGAGCAGTTCTTC.

This clonotype was seen ten or more times. The chain carries TRBV20-1 and TRBJ2-7; 9 positions match TRBD1. The CDR3 covers 13 residues. In germline, CDR1 is DFQATT, CDR2 SNEGSKA (reference sequence). V shed 8 bases, J shed 4 bases, and the junction held 9 bases outside the gene matches. This CDR3 reads CSSGTGNRYEQYF. The DNA of the CDR3 is TGCAGTTCCGGGACAGGGAACCGTTACGAGCAGTACTTC.

This clonotype was picked up a small number of times. The rearrangement links TRBV15 to TRBJ1-1, with D uncertain. This CDR3 comprises 14 residues. V lost 2 bases, J lost 2 bases, and 9 bases lay in between. In germline, CDR1 is LNHNV, CDR2 YYDKDF (reference sequence). The CDR3 DNA sequence: TGTGCCACCAGCAGAAAAACGGTAAACACTGAAGCTTTCTTT. Translating gives CATSRKTVNTEAFF.

This clonotype turned up a few times. The rearrangement uses TRBV5-1 and TRBJ2-2; the D is unclear. Looked up from germline, CDR1 is SGHRS and CDR2 is YFSETQ. V lost 6 bases and J 4 bases, leaving 16 bases between the germline ends. This CDR3 is 15 amino acids long. DNA of the CDR3: TGCGCCAGCAATCGGATAGCAGAAGGCACCGGGGAGCTGTTTTTT. Residues: CASNRIAEGTGELFF.

This clonotype was seen repeatedly, ten times or more. This sequence joins TRBV5-1 and TRBJ2-7; D is unresolved. Germline V gene data show CDR1 as SGHRS and CDR2 as YFSETQ. The germline V and J ends were trimmed by 1 base and 4 bases, with 12 bases remaining between them. The CDR3 is 14 amino acids. CDR3 DNA sequence: TGCGCCAGCAGCTTGATCGCCGGGCCTTACGAGCAGTACTTC. The encoded protein is CASSLIAGPYEQYF.

The V gene is TRBV27, the J gene TRBJ1-6; D may be TRBD1 (6 bases). V lost 3 bases and J 6 bases, leaving 9 bases between the germline ends. Germline V gene data show CDR1 as MNHEY and CDR2 as SMNVEV (reference sequence). CDR3 length: 14 amino acids. The CDR3 sequence is CASSLTGTNSPLHF. The CDR3 bases are TGTGCCAGCAGTTTGACAGGAACTAATTCACCCCTCCACTTT.

This clonotype was seen more than once but under ten times. J is TRBJ2-7 and V is TRBV27, with D possibly TRBD2 on 6 matching bases. The V and J ends lost 3 bases and 3 bases respectively, with 15 bases between them. CDR1 and CDR2 (germline): MNHEY, SMNVEV (reference sequence). The CDR3 consists of 15 residues. The CDR3 loop reads CASSFYGGSFYEQYF. For the CDR3, the DNA is TGTGCCAGCAGTTTTTACGGGGGTTCATTCTACGAGCAGTACTTC.

In its sample, this clonotype was seen many times. This chain joins TRBV28 and TRBJ1-2, with D possibly TRBD1 on 6 matching bases. V shed 3 bases and J shed 4 bases, with 18 bases lying between them. This CDR3 comprises 16 residues. Germline CDR1 MDHEN, CDR2 SYDVKM. CDR3 in amino acids: CASSFSNRASAYGYTF. In DNA, the CDR3 is TGTGCCAGCAGTTTCTCGAACAGGGCATCAGCCTATGGCTACACCTTC.

The chain combines TRBV28 with TRBJ1-1, with D uncertain. The CDR3 length is 13 residues. The V gene's germline CDR1 is MDHEN and CDR2 SYDVKM. The V and J ends lost 5 bases and 8 bases respectively, with 15 bases between them. For the CDR3, the DNA is TGTGCCAGCAGTAATCGACATTCGCCCGAAGCTTTCTTT. It specifies CASSNRHSPEAFF.

This clonotype has ten or more counts. This chain joins TRBV11-2 and TRBJ2-5; D possibly corresponds to TRBD1 (6 bases). The CDR3 spans 13 residues. The V gene lost 5 bases and the J gene lost 5 bases, with 12 bases spanning the gap. The germline V gene has CDR1 SGHAT and CDR2 FQNNGV. CDR3 sequence reads: CASSRQQGETQYF. In DNA form, the CDR3 reads TGTGCCAGCAGCCGTCAGCAGGGGGAGACCCAGTACTTC.

This clonotype was seen many times. The rearrangement joins TRBV3-1 to TRBJ1-1; D remains ambiguous. The CDR3 contains 13 residues. Germline V CDR1 and CDR2: LGHDT, YNNKEL (reference sequence). The V gene lost 4 bases and the J gene lost 4 bases, with 10 bases spanning the gap. DNA for the CDR3: TGTGCCAGCAGCCCCTTCATAACCACTGAAGCTTTCTTT. Translation gives CASSPFITTEAFF. The whole variable domain, remainder taken from reference TRBV3-1 and TRBJ1-1, is DTAVSQTPKYLVTQMGNDKSIKCEQNLGHDTMYWYKQDSKKFLKIMFSYNNKELIINETVPNRFSPKSPDKAHLNLHINSLELGDSAVYFCASSPFITTEAFFGQGTRLTVV.

Points on this clonotype: This could be a read error, since a much larger clone is one nucleotide away. This chain links TRBV3-1 with TRBJ1-5; D not certain. The CDR3 has 14 residues. Germline CDR1 reads LGHDT; CDR2 reads YNNKEL (reference sequence). The CDR3 reads CANSQDRVGQPQHF. The DNA of the CDR3 is TGTGCCAACAGCCAAGATCGGGTAGGGCAGCCCCAGCATTTT.

J is TRBJ2-7 and V is TRBV20-1; TRBD2 agrees at 9 bases. The CDR3 sequence is 16 residues long. The V segment lost 4 bases and the J segment 0 bases; nucleotides outside the gene matches: 10. The V gene's germline CDR1 is DFQATT and CDR2 SNEGSKA (reference sequence). The CDR3, as DNA: TGCAGTGCTACTGATTCCTTTAGCGGGAGCTCCTACGAGCAGTACTTC. It yields the protein CSATDSFSGSSYEQYF.

With respect to this clonotype: This may arise from a read error, as a much more abundant clone is one base away. V usage is TRBV6-2 or TRBV6-3 and J usage is TRBJ1-5; TRBD1 agrees at 7 bases. The CDR3 totals 15 residues. V dropped 11 bases and J dropped 0; count of bases not matched to a gene: 10. Germline lookup yields CDR1 MNHEY and CDR2 SVGEGT. The CDR3 DNA sequence: TGTGCCGGCATCCCGGGACAGTATAGCAATCAGCCCCAGCATTTT. Its protein product is CAGIPGQYSNQPQHF.

In this sample, this clonotype turned up many times. This chain uses TRBV11-2 with TRBJ2-2; 7 nucleotides match TRBD2. V shed 2 bases and J 8 bases; nucleotides not matched to a gene: 8. Germline V lookup: CDR1 SGHAT, CDR2 FQNNGV. The CDR3 runs to 15 residues. The CDR3 loop is CASSLLADPAGELFF. In nucleotides, the CDR3 is TGTGCCAGCAGCTTACTAGCGGACCCGGCTGGGGAGCTGTTTTTT. Full variable domain (rest looked up from reference TRBV11-2 and TRBJ2-2): EAGVAQSPRYKIIEKRQSVAFWCNPISGHATLYWYQQILGQGPKLLIQFQNNGVVDDSQLPKDRFSAERLKGVDSTLKIQPAKLEDSAVYLCASSLLADPAGELFFGEGSRLTVL.

There are a few counts of this clonotype. The chain uses TRBV6-1 and TRBJ2-2; D is uncertain. Trimming took off 1 base at V and 0 bases at J, with 9 bases between the two ends. The CDR3 loop spans 16 amino acids. Germline V gene sequence: CDR1 MNHNS, CDR2 SASEGT. The CDR3 DNA reads TGTGCCAGCAGTGAAGTCTTGCACGCGAACACCGGGGAGCTGTTTTTT. It codes for CASSEVLHANTGELFF.

This chain connects TRBV11-1 to TRBJ2-2, with D tentatively TRBD1 (6 bases). The CDR3 sequence is 14 residues long. Trimming pared 6 bases from V and 1 base from J, leaving 9 bases between. CDR1 is SGHAT and CDR2 is FQDESV in the germline V gene (reference sequence). The CDR3 region is CASRVRGNTGELFF. DNA for the CDR3: TGTGCCAGCAGGGTCAGGGGGAACACCGGGGAGCTGTTTTTT.

The chain employs TRBV29-1 and TRBJ1-1; 7 bases are shared with TRBD1. There are 13 residues in the CDR3. Germline V gene sequence: CDR1 SQVTM, CDR2 ANQGSEA. V lost 7 bases and J lost 1; bases outside the gene matches: 6. CDR3 DNA sequence: TGCAGCGCGGTGACAGGGCCGAACACTGAAGCTTTCTTT. This translates into CSAVTGPNTEAFF.

The V call is TRBV20-1, the J call TRBJ2-6; TRBD1 matches at 9 bases. The germline CDR1 and CDR2 sequences are DFQATT and SNEGSKA (reference sequence). Trimming removed 5 bases from V and 2 bases from J; junction bases left unmatched: 4. This CDR3 has 15 amino acids. The CDR3 DNA is TGCAGTGCTGGAACAGGGGGCGCTGGGGCCAACGTCCTGACTTTC. Amino acid sequence: CSAGTGGAGANVLTF.

V usage is TRBV19 and J usage is TRBJ1-1; TRBD1 matches 9 bases. Germline V lookup: CDR1 LNHDA, CDR2 SQIVND (reference sequence). The CDR3 is 15 amino acids. V was pared by 7 bases and J by 4 bases, with 10 bases of the junction left unmatched. Written as DNA, the CDR3 is TGTGCCAGTATTCCGGGACAGGGATCCTCCACTGAAGCTTTCTTT. Its protein is CASIPGQGSSTEAFF.

This clonotype was seen repeatedly, ten times or more. V usage is TRBV6-5 and J usage is TRBJ2-7; 11 nucleotides align to TRBD1. The CDR3 loop spans 15 amino acids. The V segment lost 2 bases and the J segment 7 bases; nucleotides outside the gene matches: 7. Germline V gives CDR1 MNHEY, CDR2 SVGAGI. CDR3 sequence (DNA): TGTGCCAGCAGTTACCGAACGGGACAGGGGGGAGAGCAGTACTTC. This gives the protein CASSYRTGQGGEQYF.

The chain uses TRBV27 and TRBJ1-2; D ambiguous. The CDR3 length is 15 residues. CDR1 is MNHEY, CDR2 SMNVEV, per germline (reference sequence). The ends were cut back, 2 bases at V and 3 bases at J, with 13 bases in the middle. In DNA, the CDR3 is TGTGCCAGCAGTTTAGCCCTGGGTCTCGACTATGGCTACACCTTC. Its protein product is CASSLALGLDYGYTF.

This clonotype was detected many times. V is TRBV9 and J is TRBJ2-7; D ambiguous. Trimming cost V 0 bases and J 0 bases, with 7 bases left between them. The CDR3 sequence is 14 residues long. Germline V gives CDR1 SGDLS, CDR2 YYNGEE. For the CDR3, the DNA is TGTGCCAGCAGCGTAGGCGGATTCTCCTACGAGCAGTACTTC. Its protein is CASSVGGFSYEQYF.

This clonotype was found many times. The V and J genes are TRBV28 and TRBJ2-3; 10 bases line up with TRBD2. The J segment lost 4 bases and the V segment lost 6 bases, leaving 4 bases of the junction unmatched. CDR1 is MDHEN and CDR2 is SYDVKM in the germline V gene. This CDR3 has 14 amino acids. This CDR3 reads CASSHLAGADTQYF. CDR3 DNA: TGTGCCAGCAGCCATCTAGCGGGAGCAGATACGCAGTATTTT. Full variable domain (remainder filled in from reference TRBV28 and TRBJ2-3): DVKVTQSSRYLVKRTGEKVFLECVQDMDHENMFWYRQDPGLGLRLIYFSYDVKMKEKGDIPEGYSVSREKKERFSLILESASTNQTSMYLCASSHLAGADTQYFGPGTRLTVL.

The chain employs TRBV24-1 and TRBJ2-1, with D unresolved. CDR1 is KGHDR, CDR2 SFDVKD, per germline. V shed 1 base and J shed 10 bases, with 10 bases lying between them. The CDR3 is 13 amino acids. This chain's CDR3 is CATSDLRRREQFF. In DNA form, the CDR3 reads TGTGCCACCAGTGATTTAAGGCGAAGAGAGCAGTTCTTC.

This clonotype was picked up a small number of times. This chain joins TRBV19 and TRBJ1-5; 7 bases match TRBD1. Looked up from germline, CDR1 is LNHDA and CDR2 is SQIVND (reference sequence). V lost 5 bases, J lost 7 bases, and 8 bases stayed unmatched. The CDR3 is 14 amino acids. CDR3 sequence reads: CASSWTGSSQPQHF. CDR3 sequence (DNA): TGTGCCAGTAGTTGGACAGGAAGCTCCCAGCCCCAGCATTTT.